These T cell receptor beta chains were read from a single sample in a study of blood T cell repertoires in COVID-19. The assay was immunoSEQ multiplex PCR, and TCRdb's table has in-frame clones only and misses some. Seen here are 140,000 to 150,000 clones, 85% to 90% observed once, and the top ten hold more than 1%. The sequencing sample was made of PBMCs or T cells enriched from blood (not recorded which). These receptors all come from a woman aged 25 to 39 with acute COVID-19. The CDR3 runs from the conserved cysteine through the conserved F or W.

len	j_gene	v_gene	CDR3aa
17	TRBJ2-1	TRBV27	CASSLQLSTARGREQFF
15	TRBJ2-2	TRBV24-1	CATSDPGQGTGELFF
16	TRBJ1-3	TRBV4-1	CASSQGTGSSGNTIYF
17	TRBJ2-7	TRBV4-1	CASSQTLGLAGIFEQYF
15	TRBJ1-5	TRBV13	CASSLGSGPNQPQHF
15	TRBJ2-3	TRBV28	CASSLTARGTDTQYF
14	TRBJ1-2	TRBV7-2	CASSLRTGDYGYTF
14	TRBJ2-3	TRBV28	CASSSPLSTDTQYF
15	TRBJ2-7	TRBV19	CASSRGGPPSYEQYF
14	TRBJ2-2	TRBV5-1	CASSLRPDTGELFF
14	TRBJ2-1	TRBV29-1	CSSERGSSYNEQFF
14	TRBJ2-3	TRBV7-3	CASSFRGIADTQYF
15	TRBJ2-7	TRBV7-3	CASSLSQGASYEQYF
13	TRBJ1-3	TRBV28	CASSFTQGDTIYF
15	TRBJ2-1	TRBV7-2	CASSMEPFRGWEQFF
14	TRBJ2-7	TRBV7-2	CASSPGLSSYEQYF
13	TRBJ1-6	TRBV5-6	CASSPGFGSPLHF
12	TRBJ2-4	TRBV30	CAWSPSGGVQYF
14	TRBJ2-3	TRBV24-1	CATSDTQSTDTQYF
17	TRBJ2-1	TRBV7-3	CASSSGTSAEYHNEQFF
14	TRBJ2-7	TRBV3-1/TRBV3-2	CASSNGLAAPERYF
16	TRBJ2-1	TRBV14	CASSRRTSGRANEQFF
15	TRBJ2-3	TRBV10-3	CAIAATRSSTDTQYF
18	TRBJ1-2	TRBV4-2	CASSQELFQGRTDYGYTF
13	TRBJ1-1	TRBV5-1	CASSLVGGREAFF
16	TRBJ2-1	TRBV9	CASSMTLAGGPNEQFF
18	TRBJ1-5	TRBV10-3	CAISEPPWGVYSNQPQHF
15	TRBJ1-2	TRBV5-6	CASSLRTPGYYGYTF
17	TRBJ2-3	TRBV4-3	CASSQEIAGASTDTQYF
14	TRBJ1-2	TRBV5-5	CASSFGTANYGYTF
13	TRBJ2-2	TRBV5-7	CASSWRGTGELFF
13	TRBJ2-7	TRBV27	CASRTSGIYEQYF
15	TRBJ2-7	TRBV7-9	CASSFDTAGNGEQYF
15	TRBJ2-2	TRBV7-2	CASSRGGGITGELFF
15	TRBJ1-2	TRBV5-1	CASRQDPHREGGYTF
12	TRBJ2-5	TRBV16	CASSPVQETQYF
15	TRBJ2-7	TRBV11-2	CASGQVAGFLYEQYF
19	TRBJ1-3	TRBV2	CASSDFWGGQVISGNTIYF
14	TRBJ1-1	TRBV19	CASSFRTGNTEAFF
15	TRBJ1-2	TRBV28	CASRDPGQGAGGYTF
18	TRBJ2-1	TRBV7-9	CASSLGIMVGGSYNEQFF
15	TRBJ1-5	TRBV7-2	CASRVGASSNQPQHF
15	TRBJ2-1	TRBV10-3	CAISERTGNGGEQFF
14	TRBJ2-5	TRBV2	CASTSANPQETQYF
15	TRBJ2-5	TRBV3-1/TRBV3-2	CASSHKREVQETQYF
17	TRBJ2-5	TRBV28	CASSPHPGTGQQETQYF
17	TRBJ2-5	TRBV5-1	CASSLGVAGVSGETQYF
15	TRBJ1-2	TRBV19	CASSIRPEGVDGYTF
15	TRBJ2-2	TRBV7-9	CASSPGGALTGELFF
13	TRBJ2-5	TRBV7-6	CASSLTGKETQYF
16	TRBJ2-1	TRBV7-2	CASSFPGTSGNHEQFF
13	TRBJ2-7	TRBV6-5	CASSYRTGGEQYF
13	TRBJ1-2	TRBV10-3	CAISGTGGYGYTF
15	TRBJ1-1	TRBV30	CAWSYWDTGGTEAFF
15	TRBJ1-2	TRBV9	CASSVAPGNNYGYTF